This entry features one T cell receptor beta chain sequence. The identical CDR3 is also encoded by other nucleotide sequences in the sample. The germline V and J ends were trimmed by 0 bases and 2 bases, with 5 bases remaining between them. This CDR3 comprises 13 residues. The germline CDR1 and CDR2 sequences are SGHRS and YFSETQ. These data originate in a study of blood T cell repertoires in COVID-19. Overall study: Some COVID-19 samples were acute and others convalescent; all came from the United States, Italy and Spain. PBMCs, B-cell-depleted T cells, or T cells were the source of the cDNA or gDNA that made up the material.

The table came from immunoSEQ multiplex PCR; TCRdb's copy has only in-frame clones and leaves some out. The profile shows more than 110,000 clones, 75% to 90% of them singletons. Sequencing used peripheral blood. The chain combines TRBV5-1 with TRBJ1-2, with D possibly TRBD1 on 5 matching bases. The sequence came from a man aged 60 to 69 with active or convalescent COVID-19. The DNA of the CDR3 is TGCGCCAGCAGCTTGGGACAGAACTATGGCTACACCTTC. It is translated as CASSLGQNYGYTF.